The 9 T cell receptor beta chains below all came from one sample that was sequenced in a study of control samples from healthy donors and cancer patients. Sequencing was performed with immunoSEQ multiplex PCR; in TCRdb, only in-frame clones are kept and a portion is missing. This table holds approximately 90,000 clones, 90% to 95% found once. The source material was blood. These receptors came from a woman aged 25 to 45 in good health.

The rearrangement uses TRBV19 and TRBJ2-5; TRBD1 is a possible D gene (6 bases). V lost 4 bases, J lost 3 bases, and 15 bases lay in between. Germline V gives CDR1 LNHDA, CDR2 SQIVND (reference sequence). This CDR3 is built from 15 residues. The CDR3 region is CASSNWATGEETQYF. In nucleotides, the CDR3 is TGTGCCAGTAGTAATTGGGCGACAGGAGAAGAGACCCAGTACTTC.

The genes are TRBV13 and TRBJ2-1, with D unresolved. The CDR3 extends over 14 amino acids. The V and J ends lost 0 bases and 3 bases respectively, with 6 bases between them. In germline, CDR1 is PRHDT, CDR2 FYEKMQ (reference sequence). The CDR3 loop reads CASSLGRNYNEQFF. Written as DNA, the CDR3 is TGTGCCAGCAGCTTAGGGCGAAACTACAATGAGCAGTTCTTC.

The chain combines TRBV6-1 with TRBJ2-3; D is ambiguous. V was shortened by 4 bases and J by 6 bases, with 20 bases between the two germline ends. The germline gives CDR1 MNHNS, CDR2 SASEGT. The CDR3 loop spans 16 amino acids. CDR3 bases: TGTGCCAGCAGTGCAACTCTAACCCCTCCGCAGGATACGCAGTATTTT. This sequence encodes CASSATLTPPQDTQYF.

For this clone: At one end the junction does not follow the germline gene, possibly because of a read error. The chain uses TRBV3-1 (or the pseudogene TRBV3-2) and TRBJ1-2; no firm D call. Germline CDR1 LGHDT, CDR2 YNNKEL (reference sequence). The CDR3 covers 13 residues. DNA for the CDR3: TGTGCCAGCAGTCAAGCGCGGGGAAGTGGCTACACCTTC. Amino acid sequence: CASSQARGSGYTF.

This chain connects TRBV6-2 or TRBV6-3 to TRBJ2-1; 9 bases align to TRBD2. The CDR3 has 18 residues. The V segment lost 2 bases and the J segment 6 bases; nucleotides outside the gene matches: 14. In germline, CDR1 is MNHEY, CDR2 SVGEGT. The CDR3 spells CASSYTAARSGGGNEQFF. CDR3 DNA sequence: TGTGCCAGCAGTTACACGGCGGCCCGTAGCGGGGGTGGCAATGAGCAGTTCTTC.

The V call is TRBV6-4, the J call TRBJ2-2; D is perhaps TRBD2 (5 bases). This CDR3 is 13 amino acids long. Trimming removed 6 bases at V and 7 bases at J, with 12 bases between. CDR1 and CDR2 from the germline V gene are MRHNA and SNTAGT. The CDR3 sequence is CASSDLSGGELFF. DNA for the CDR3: TGTGCCAGCAGCGACCTCAGCGGCGGGGAGCTGTTTTTT.

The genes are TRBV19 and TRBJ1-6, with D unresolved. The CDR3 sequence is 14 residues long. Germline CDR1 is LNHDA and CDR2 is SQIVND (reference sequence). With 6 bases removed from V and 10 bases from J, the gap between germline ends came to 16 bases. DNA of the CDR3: TGTGCCAGTAGACTCAGGACGAGTGGCTCACCCCTCCACTTT. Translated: CASRLRTSGSPLHF.

This CDR3 reads CSVQTGGGTDTQYF. The CDR3 region has the DNA TGCAGCGTTCAGACAGGAGGAGGCACAGATACGCAGTATTTT. The V gene is TRBV29-1, the J gene TRBJ2-3, with D possibly being TRBD1 (6 bases). Trimming pared 5 bases from V and 1 base from J, leaving 13 bases between. The germline CDR1 and CDR2 sequences are SQVTM and ANQGSEA. The CDR3 contains 14 residues.

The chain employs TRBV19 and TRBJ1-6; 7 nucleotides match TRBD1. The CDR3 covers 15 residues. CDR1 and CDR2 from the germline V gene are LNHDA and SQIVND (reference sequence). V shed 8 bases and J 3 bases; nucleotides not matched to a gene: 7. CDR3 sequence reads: CASRTGGFYNSPLHF. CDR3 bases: TGTGCCAGTCGGACAGGTGGATTCTATAATTCACCCCTCCACTTT.